This T cell receptor (beta chain) came from a study of molecular identifiers for immune sequencing clone quantification (dated by TCRdb to between 2017 and 2018). Study-wide context: For a replicate experiment, RNA from about 20,000 or 100,000 naive CD8 T cells was divided into five aliquots, of which four were sequenced. This methods study benchmarked molecular-identifier clustering-based TCR repertoire sequencing (MIDCIRS) and TCR RNA copy counting, using CD8 T cells to do so. On the study overall, not on this receptor specifically: Clones above 20 RNA copies held over 98% of molecules in CMV-specific effector cells but under 1% in naive cells. The sizes of highly expanded clones could end up underestimated when identical TCR molecules share a barcode. When barcode sub-clustering was omitted, TCR diversity was inflated by chimeric consensus sequences, with chimeras reaching as high as 47%. A single cell's worth of spiked-in Jurkat TCR RNA was reported detectable even among 900,000 to 1,000,000 naive CD8 T cells. About 2.9 recovered TCR RNA copies per cell were obtained by modeling, versus approximately 10 by digital PCR, implying a capture efficiency of approximately 27%. Spiked-in Jurkat TCR RNA (around nine copies' worth), which is not part of the donor repertoire, was contained in the naive libraries.

Library prep was done by PCR. Instrument used: NextSeq 500. Bulk TCR libraries were generated as previously described, with the TCR primers listed in Table S5 used. The Qiagen AllPrep DNA/RNA kit was used to purify total RNA. Before analysis, reads from multiple sequencing runs of one library were combined. The study's own analysis went as follows. Reads were retained only if an exact TCR constant sequence was present, and the retained reads were trimmed to 150 nt and grouped according to their 12-nt molecular barcodes. Reads in each barcode group were sub-clustered using a 15% Levenshtein threshold, and a quality-weighted consensus sequence was built for each RNA molecule. Non-functional sequences were discarded, and so were lower-count sequences lying one edit away from another sequence. On the basis of fitting two negative binomial distributions, barcode sub-clusters with fewer than 20% of the maximum read count were discarded. TCRdb reanalyzed the raw reads on its own, using fastp at Q25 for trimming and MiXCR for clone calling, and kept in-frame beta chains. Rows with one shared CDR3 protein collapse into an entry with the most common genes and DNA. The V and J calls here are based on TCRdb, not the publication. Here the sample has approximately 630,000 distinct CDR3 sequences; 25% occur a single time. The ten largest clones add up to approximately 0.75% of the sample.

Naive CD8 T cell libraries were made from 20,000 to 1,000,000 sorted cells using 10%, 30% or 50% of purified RNA. On a BD FACSAria II, naive CD8 T cells were FACS-sorted as CD8+CD4-CCR7+CD45RA+ and collected into RLT Plus buffer. To test detection sensitivity, Jurkat RNA equivalent to ten TCR copies was spiked into samples of about 17,000-1,100,000 naive CD8 T cells. CD8 T cells were enriched using RosetteSep CD8+ T Cell Enrichment Cocktail and Ficoll-Paque, and the enriched cells then underwent ACK red cell lysis. As for this clonotype: Its specific antigen is unknown. Base qualities are not provided; no much larger clone lies one nucleotide away.

The sequencing sample was made of naive CD8+ T cells from blood, with Jurkat cell RNA spiked in. The sample's cell subset or site label, decoded: FACS-sorted CD8+CD4-CCR7+CD45RA+ naive T cells. The sequence was obtained from a human donor in good health. Some libraries in this study had Jurkat cell RNA spiked in.

The encoded CDR3 is CASSQSPGATIQYF. The sequenced DNA is TGCGCCAGCAGCCAATCCCCCGGGGCAACCATTCAGTACTTC. The V gene is TRBV4-3 and the J gene is TRBJ2-4; the D element could tentatively be TRBD1 or TRBD2, as 5 bases agree for each. Measured from the cysteine to the phenylalanine, the CDR3 is 14 residues long. Here the CDR3 DNA is all that survives: 42 bases in frame from base 1. CDR1 and CDR2 were assigned from the germline V gene as LGHNA and YSLEER. V drops 2 bases and J drops 9 bases, leaving 14 bases in between.